The text below deals with one TCR beta chain. The sample is drawn from a study of blood T cell repertoires in COVID-19. In germline, CDR1 is GTSNPN, CDR2 SVGIG (reference sequence). The V segment lost 3 bases and the J segment 11 bases; nucleotides outside the gene matches: 6. The CDR3 is 11 amino acids. The method was immunoSEQ multiplex PCR; TCRdb's version includes in-frame clones alone and lacks a portion of them. The sample contains roughly 250,000 clones, 75% to 90% of which appear only once. The TCR comes from a man aged 55 to 70 who had recovered from COVID-19. The sample taken for sequencing was peripheral blood. The chain combines TRBV30 with TRBJ1-1; 7 nucleotides align to TRBD1. The CDR3 nucleotides are TGTGCCTGGAGGCAAGACAGGGAGGCTTTCTTT. It translates to CAWRQDREAFF.